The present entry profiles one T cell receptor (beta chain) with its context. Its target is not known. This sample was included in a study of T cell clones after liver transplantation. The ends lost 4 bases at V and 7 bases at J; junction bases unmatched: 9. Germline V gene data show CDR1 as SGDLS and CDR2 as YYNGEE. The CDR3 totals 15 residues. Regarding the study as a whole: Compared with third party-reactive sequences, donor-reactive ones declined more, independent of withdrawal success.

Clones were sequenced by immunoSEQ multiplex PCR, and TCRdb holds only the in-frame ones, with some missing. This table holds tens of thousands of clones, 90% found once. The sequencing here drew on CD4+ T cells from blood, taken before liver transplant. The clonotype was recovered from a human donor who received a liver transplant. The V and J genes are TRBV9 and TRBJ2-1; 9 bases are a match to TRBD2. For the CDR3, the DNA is TGTGCCAGCAGCTTCGCCGGGACTAGCAGAAATGAGCAGTTCTTC. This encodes CASSFAGTSRNEQFF.